In its sample, the clone carrying this T cell receptor beta chain was seen a few times. These data belong to a study of blood T cell repertoires in COVID-19. Overall study context: PBMCs, B-cell-depleted T cells, or T cells provided the cDNA or gDNA that made up the material.

Repertoires were generated with immunoSEQ multiplex PCR, while TCRdb's copy carries only in-frame clones and drops some. Of hundreds of thousands of clones in the sample, around nine tenths were seen once. The germline CDR1 and CDR2 sequences are MNHNS and SASEGT. The length of the CDR3 is 15 residues. Trimming stripped 3 bases from V and 8 bases from J, with 19 bases between. Specimen: peripheral blood. V gene TRBV6-1 combines with J gene TRBJ1-1, with D possibly being TRBD1 (5 bases). The source is a woman in her seventies with COVID-19, enrolled during active disease. CDR3 sequence: CASSDAGKGGSEAFF. The CDR3 nucleotides are TGTGCCAGCAGTGATGCAGGGAAGGGAGGATCCGAAGCTTTCTTT.